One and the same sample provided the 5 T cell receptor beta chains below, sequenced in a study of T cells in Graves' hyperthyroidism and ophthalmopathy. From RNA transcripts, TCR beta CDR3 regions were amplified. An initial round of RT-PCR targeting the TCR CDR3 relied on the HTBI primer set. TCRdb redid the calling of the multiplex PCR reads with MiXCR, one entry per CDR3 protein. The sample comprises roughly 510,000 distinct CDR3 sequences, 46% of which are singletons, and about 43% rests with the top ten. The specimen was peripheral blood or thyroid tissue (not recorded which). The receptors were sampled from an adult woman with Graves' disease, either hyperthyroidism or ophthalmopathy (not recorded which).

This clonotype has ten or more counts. The CDR3 sequence is CAISPGTTFGEQYF. The CDR3, as DNA: TGTGCCATCAGTCCCGGGACCACCTTCGGCGAGCAGTACTTC. V and J are TRBV10-3 and TRBJ2-7; D possibly matches TRBD1 or TRBD2 (5 bases each). The ends were cut back, 5 bases at V and 6 bases at J, with 17 bases in the middle. The CDR3 contains 14 residues. Germline V gene lookup returns CDR1 ENHRY and CDR2 SYGVKD.

Written as DNA, the CDR3 is TGTGCCAGCAGCTTTATGACTTTC. Translating it yields CASSFMTF. This chain links TRBV11-2 with TRBJ2-6; D is unclear. The CDR3 is made up of 8 amino acids. The ends were cut back, 3 bases at V and 17 bases at J, with 2 bases in the middle. Germline assignment: CDR1 SGHAT and CDR2 FQNNGV.

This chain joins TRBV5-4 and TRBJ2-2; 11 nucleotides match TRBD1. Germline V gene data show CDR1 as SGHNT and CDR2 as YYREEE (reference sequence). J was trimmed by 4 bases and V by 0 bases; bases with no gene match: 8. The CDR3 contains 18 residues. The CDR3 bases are TGTGCCAGCAGCTTGGCCGGAGAGGGACAGGGGGGCACCGGGGAGCTGTTTTTT. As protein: CASSLAGEGQGGTGELFF.

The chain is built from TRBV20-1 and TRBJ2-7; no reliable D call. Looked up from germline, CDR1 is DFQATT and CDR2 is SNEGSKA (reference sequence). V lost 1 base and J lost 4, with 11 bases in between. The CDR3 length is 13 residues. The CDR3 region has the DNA TGCAGTGCTAGAGGCGAATCGAGTTACGAGCAGTACGTC. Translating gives CSARGESSYEQYV.

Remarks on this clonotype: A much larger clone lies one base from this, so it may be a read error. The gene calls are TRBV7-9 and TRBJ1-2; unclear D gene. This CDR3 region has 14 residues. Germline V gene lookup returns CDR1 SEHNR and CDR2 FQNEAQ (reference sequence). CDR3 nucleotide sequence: TGTGCCAGCAGCCCGAGGGCAACGCCCTATGGCCACACCTTC. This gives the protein CASSPRATPYGHTF.